Listed below are T cell receptor beta chains from one sample, sequenced in a study of CD8 T cells in ankylosing spondylitis. TCRdb re-called the 5' RACE reads with MiXCR, one entry per CDR3 protein. Counted here are 200,000 to 250,000 distinct CDR3 sequences, around 19% occurring once; the ten biggest clones make up 40% to 50%. The material sequenced was blood, either unsorted or a sorted T cell fraction (not recorded which). The receptors derive from a male donor with ankylosing spondylitis. CDR3s include the opening cysteine and the closing phenylalanine or tryptophan. The order of the fields is J gene, CDR3 length, V gene, CDR3 protein.

TRBJ2-7	23	TRBV23-1	CASSPPGQGRELALNPGSYEQYF
TRBJ1-1	13	TRBV7-3	CASREQGNTEAFF
TRBJ2-1	15	TRBV7-2	CASSFTGTTSNEQFF
TRBJ1-2	16	TRBV12-3/TRBV12-4	CASSLAGRESPLGYTF
TRBJ2-3	14	TRBV7-8	CASTWTGSTDTQYF
TRBJ1-2	13	TRBV12-5	CASGHTPFDGYTF
TRBJ1-3	13	TRBV12-3/TRBV12-4	CASSLGRRNTIYF
TRBJ2-1	14	TRBV6-2/TRBV6-3	CASSYGQEVNEQFF
TRBJ1-6	15	TRBV27	CASSQSGTGNSPLHF
TRBJ2-2	13	TRBV27	CASSFGGSGELFF
TRBJ2-1	12	TRBV2	CASSPPGNEQFF
TRBJ2-5	14	TRBV10-3	CAISDRDYQETQYF
TRBJ2-1	14	TRBV6-5	CASSYSSEYNEQFF
TRBJ2-3	16	TRBV7-2	CASSSPGLAATDTQYF
TRBJ2-1	13	TRBV29-1	CSVDTGGYNEQFF
TRBJ2-1	14	TRBV12-3/TRBV12-4	CASRGTGTDNEQFF
TRBJ2-7	14	TRBV5-1	CASSLDRKLYEQYF
TRBJ2-7	13	TRBV20-1	CSARVWGFYEQYF
TRBJ1-1	17	TRBV20-1	CSARDFFGQGRNTEAFF
TRBJ2-7	13	TRBV4-3	CASSLVRAGEQYF
TRBJ2-7	17	TRBV20-1	CSAPTPGTSGNLYEQYF
TRBJ2-3	15	TRBV20-1	CSARDHLGNTDTQYF
TRBJ2-3	15	TRBV10-1	CASSEGQGNTDTQYF
TRBJ2-3	17	TRBV7-3	CASSQTSGGAWADTQYF
TRBJ2-7	16	TRBV7-9	CASSLGYGQALYEQYF
TRBJ1-5	12	TRBV27	CASSNINQPQHF
TRBJ2-7	15	TRBV4-1	CASSSRLAGGYEQYF
TRBJ2-1	16	TRBV27	CASSSKSASAYNEQFF
TRBJ2-3	15	TRBV7-2	CASSLWGGTTDTQYF
TRBJ2-1	13	TRBV4-1	CASRASGGAEQFF
TRBJ2-3	13	TRBV12-3/TRBV12-4	CASSFGGVDTQYF
TRBJ2-1	13	TRBV6-5	CASSYSRVAEQFF
TRBJ2-7	13	TRBV7-9	CASSLGGGHEQYF
TRBJ2-1	17	TRBV12-3/TRBV12-4	CASSRTSGSLLGNEQFF
TRBJ2-1	17	TRBV7-9	CASSLLETSGFYNEQFF
TRBJ2-3	17	TRBV12-3/TRBV12-4	CASNVARVMVLGDTQYF
TRBJ2-1	18	TRBV28	CASSFTVSRTGGYNEQFF
TRBJ1-1	11	TRBV25-1	CASLKNTEAFF
TRBJ1-2	15	TRBV11-2	CASSPPGGFRFGYTF
TRBJ2-7	14	TRBV4-3	CASSQVNSPYEQYF
TRBJ2-2	15	TRBV4-1	CASSLRDTSTGELFF
TRBJ2-7	14	TRBV4-1	CASSQEVRGTEQYF
TRBJ2-2	17	TRBV7-2	CASRFLAGGKNTGELFF
TRBJ2-1	15	TRBV11-3	CASSLDPAGSNEQFF
TRBJ1-2	16	TRBV7-2	CASSPEDAPLIYGYTF
TRBJ2-1	16	TRBV12-3/TRBV12-4	CASTPLGSISYNEQFF
TRBJ2-2	19	TRBV6-5	CASSLPKRGREGYTGELFF
TRBJ2-5	14	TRBV10-3	CATDPGDTQETQYF
TRBJ2-7	11	TRBV12-5	CASGLGYEQYF
TRBJ1-2	13	TRBV29-1	CSVDSHDNYGYTF
TRBJ2-7	15	TRBV4-1	CASSQVEWGGYEQYF
TRBJ1-5	15	TRBV2	CASSDFLTDNQPQHF
TRBJ1-1	15	TRBV11-2	CASSFDLYGAPEAFF
TRBJ2-3	11	TRBV30	CAWGAADTQYF
TRBJ2-1	14	TRBV29-1	CSLRRTGPYNEQFF
TRBJ1-2	14	TRBV9	CASSPEDSNYGYTF
TRBJ2-3	14	TRBV7-2	CASSPLYGTDTQYF
TRBJ2-7	13	TRBV7-9	CASSQGPDYQQYF
TRBJ2-7	14	TRBV28	CASRAVAVTYEQYF